These T cell receptor beta chains were read from a single sample in a study of T-cell memory formation after mild COVID-19. TCRdb called the 5' RACE reads again in MiXCR, with one record for every CDR3 protein. The repertoire holds more than 80,000 distinct CDR3 sequences, with 9.5% to 15% as singletons. The material sequenced was PBMCs or a T cell subset sorted from them (not recorded which). The source is an adult woman who had mild COVID-19 (a few samples of this study predate the infection). Cell type and time point are not known. Each CDR3 is given with its conserved first and last residue. Fields, in order: D gene, clone size, V gene, J gene, CDR3 length, CDR3 protein, CDR3 DNA. A D gene is named only where the DNA matches it firmly. Expanded clones are given a class, and other clones once, few, many or no size at all.

-	many	TRBV7-2	TRBJ2-3	14	CASSLVQVADTQYF	TGTGCCAGCAGCTTAGTCCAGGTAGCAGATACGCAGTATTTT
-	few	TRBV24-1	TRBJ1-5	14	CATSIRDSNQPQHF	TGTGCCACGTCAATAAGGGACTCAAATCAGCCCCAGCATTTT
TRBD1	few	TRBV29-1	TRBJ2-3	14	CSVPRDRGTDTQYF	TGCAGCGTACCCCGGGACAGGGGAACAGATACGCAGTATTTT
TRBD1	-	TRBV13	TRBJ1-1	16	CASSPDRGAMNTEAFF	TGTGCCAGCAGCCCTGACAGGGGGGCGATGAACACTGAAGCTTTCTTT
-	-	TRBV24-1	TRBJ2-1	13	CATSGIAGQEQFF	TGTGCCACCAGTGGGATAGCGGGACAGGAGCAGTTCTTC
TRBD1	many	TRBV7-2	TRBJ2-5	14	CASSLETGEETQYF	TGTGCCAGCAGCTTGGAAACAGGGGAAGAGACCCAGTACTTC
-	-	TRBV19	TRBJ2-3	13	CASSMGGTDTQYF	TGTGCCAGTAGTATGGGTGGCACAGATACGCAGTATTTT
TRBD2	-	TRBV6-4	TRBJ2-2	17	CASSAELAGGGTGELFF	TGTGCCAGCAGTGCGGAACTAGCGGGAGGAGGAACCGGGGAGCTGTTTTTT
TRBD2	-	TRBV19	TRBJ2-3	15	CASSIAGGAGDTQYF	TGTGCCAGTAGTATAGCGGGAGGGGCCGGAGATACGCAGTATTTT
-	few	TRBV12-3/TRBV12-4	TRBJ1-1	16	CASILLGAGGNTEAFF	TGTGCCAGCATCTTGCTGGGGGCCGGGGGAAACACTGAAGCTTTCTTT
-	few	TRBV29-1	TRBJ2-1	12	CSADGLFNEQFF	TGCAGCGCGGACGGACTATTCAATGAGCAGTTCTTC
-	many	TRBV5-1	TRBJ2-2	17	CASSLEAGRPPTGELFF	TGCGCCAGCAGCTTGGAAGCGGGCAGACCACCCACCGGGGAGCTGTTTTTT
-	few	TRBV30	TRBJ2-2	14	CAWSPPENTGELFF	TGTGCCTGGAGTCCCCCCGAGAACACCGGGGAGCTGTTTTTT
TRBD2	few	TRBV12-3/TRBV12-4	TRBJ2-7	15	CASSFGGEAFYEQYF	TGTGCCAGCAGTTTTGGGGGGGAGGCGTTCTACGAGCAGTACTTC
-	-	TRBV20-1	TRBJ2-2	12	CSAPLPSGELFF	TGCAGTGCTCCGTTACCCTCCGGGGAGCTGTTTTTT
-	-	TRBV4-1	TRBJ2-7	12	CASSQLTSEQYF	TGCGCCAGCAGCCAACTAACGTCCGAGCAGTACTTC
-	many	TRBV5-1	TRBJ2-3	16	CASSLGWGRGTDTQYF	TGCGCCAGCAGCTTGGGGTGGGGGCGAGGCACAGATACGCAGTATTTT
-	-	TRBV6-4	TRBJ2-1	15	CASSGLPSGHNEQFF	TGTGCCAGCAGTGGACTACCAAGCGGCCACAATGAGCAGTTCTTC
TRBD2	few	TRBV6-5	TRBJ2-1	14	CASSKTSADNEQFF	TGTGCCAGCAGTAAAACTAGCGCAGACAATGAGCAGTTCTTC
TRBD2	-	TRBV12-3/TRBV12-4	TRBJ2-7	15	CASSLGLAEGYEQYF	TGTGCCAGCAGTTTAGGGCTAGCGGAGGGGTACGAGCAGTACTTC
TRBD2	few	TRBV29-1	TRBJ2-1	13	CSVVKAGYNEQFF	TGCAGCGTTGTAAAAGCGGGGTACAATGAGCAGTTCTTC
-	many	TRBV5-5	TRBJ2-3	13	CASSLEVRDTQYF	TGTGCCAGCAGCTTGGAGGTCAGGGATACGCAGTATTTT
-	few	TRBV4-2	TRBJ2-3	16	CASSQGEGLYTDTQYF	TGTGCCAGCAGCCAAGGAGAAGGACTTTACACAGATACGCAGTATTTT
-	few	TRBV7-9	TRBJ2-5	15	CASSPQDSTQETQYF	TGTGCCAGCAGCCCCCAGGACAGCACTCAAGAGACCCAGTACTTC
-	-	TRBV3-1	TRBJ1-1	17	CASSHSSKASSGTEAFF	TGTGCCAGCAGCCATTCAAGTAAGGCCTCCTCGGGCACTGAAGCTTTCTTT
-	-	TRBV24-1	TRBJ2-2	15	CATSDRVANTGELFF	TGTGCCACCAGTGACCGGGTCGCGAACACCGGGGAGCTGTTTTTT
-	-	TRBV2	TRBJ1-5	13	CASSYRGNQPQHF	TGTGCCAGCAGCTACAGGGGCAATCAGCCCCAGCATTTT
-	few	TRBV9	TRBJ2-7	13	CASSVDSSHEQYF	TGTGCCAGCAGCGTAGATAGTTCCCACGAGCAGTACTTC
-	-	TRBV12-3/TRBV12-4	TRBJ2-7	13	CASSLRQVDEQYF	TGTGCCAGCAGTTTAAGACAGGTGGACGAGCAGTACTTC
-	many	TRBV12-3/TRBV12-4	TRBJ2-5	13	CATNAPSVETQYF	TGTGCCACCAACGCGCCCTCCGTAGAGACCCAGTACTTC
TRBD1	few	TRBV5-1	TRBJ2-5	15	CASSLFPGGGETQYF	TGCGCCAGCAGCTTGTTCCCAGGGGGCGGGGAGACCCAGTACTTC
-	few	TRBV7-6	TRBJ1-1	13	CASSAVANTEAFF	TGTGCCAGCAGCGCAGTAGCGAACACTGAAGCTTTCTTT
-	-	TRBV7-9	TRBJ2-3	14	CASSLEPLTDTQYF	TGTGCCAGCAGCTTAGAGCCGCTCACAGATACGCAGTATTTT
TRBD1	few	TRBV12-3/TRBV12-4	TRBJ1-5	14	CASSRGQGNQPQHF	TGTGCCAGCAGTCGGGGACAGGGGAATCAGCCCCAGCATTTT
TRBD1	few	TRBV5-1	TRBJ1-1	13	CASWGQGNTEAFF	TGCGCCAGCTGGGGACAGGGAAACACTGAAGCTTTCTTT